Sequencing of this T cell receptor (beta chain) was carried out in a study of blood T cell dynamics during melanoma immunotherapy. Whole-study results and caveats: Unlike progressors, later disease-control patients had W3 repertoires gaining clonality or diversity.

This clone was counted between two and nine times. Its antigen is unidentified. Here immunoSEQ multiplex PCR was the method, and the copy in TCRdb shows in-frame clones only, minus some. Of approximately 13,000 clones listed, approximately 84% were seen once; the top ten hold approximately 6.4%. V was clipped by 0 bases and J by 7 bases, with 5 bases between them. CDR3 size: 13 residues. Germline lookup yields CDR1 SGHKS and CDR2 YYEKEE (reference sequence). Stated time point: pre-treatment baseline. Sampling occurred pretreatment (T0) and at week 3 (W3), after cycle one of checkpoint blockade. The rearrangement links TRBV5-5 to TRBJ1-6; maybe TRBD1 (5 bases). This sequence was found in a human donor with melanoma. The sample in question was blood, obtained from a patient treated with checkpoint blockade. The CDR3 region is CASSLEGNSPLHF. The DNA of the CDR3 is TGTGCCAGCAGCTTGGAGGGGAATTCACCCCTCCACTTT.